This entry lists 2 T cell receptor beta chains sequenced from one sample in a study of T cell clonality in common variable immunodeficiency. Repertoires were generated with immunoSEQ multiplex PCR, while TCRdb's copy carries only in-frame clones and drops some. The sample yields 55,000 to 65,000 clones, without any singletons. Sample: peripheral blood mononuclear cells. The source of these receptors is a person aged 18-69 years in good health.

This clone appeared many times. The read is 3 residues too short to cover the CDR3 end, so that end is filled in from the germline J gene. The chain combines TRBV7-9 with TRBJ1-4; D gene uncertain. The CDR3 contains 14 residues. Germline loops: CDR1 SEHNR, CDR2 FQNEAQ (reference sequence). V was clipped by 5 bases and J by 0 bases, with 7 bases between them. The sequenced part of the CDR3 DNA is TGTGCCAGCAGCCCCCAAACAACTAATGAAAAA. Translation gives CASSPQTTNEK. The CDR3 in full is CASSPQTTNEKLFF. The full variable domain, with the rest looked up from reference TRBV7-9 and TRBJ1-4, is DTGVSQNPRHKITKRGQNVTFRCDPISEHNRLYWYRQTLGQGPEFLTYFQNEAQLEKSRLLSDRFSAERPKGSFSTLEIQRTEQGDSAMYLCASSPQTTNEKLFFGSGTQLSVL.

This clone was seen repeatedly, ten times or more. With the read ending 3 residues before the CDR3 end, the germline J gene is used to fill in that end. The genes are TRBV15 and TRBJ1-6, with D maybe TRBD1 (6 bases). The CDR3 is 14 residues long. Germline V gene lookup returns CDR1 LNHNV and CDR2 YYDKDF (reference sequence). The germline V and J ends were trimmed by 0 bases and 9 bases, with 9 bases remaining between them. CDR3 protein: CATSRDAGVSPLHF. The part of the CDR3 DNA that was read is TGTGCCACCAGCAGAGACGCAGGGGTTTCACCC. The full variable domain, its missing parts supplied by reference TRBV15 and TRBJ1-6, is DAMVIQNPRYQVTQFGKPVTLSCSQTLNHNVMYWYQQKSSQAPKLLFHYYDKDFNNEADTPDNFQSRRPNTSFCFLDIRSPGLGDTAMYLCATSRDAGVSPLHFGNGTRLTVT.